The sequence of this TCR beta chain was determined in a study of cytomegalovirus exposure and HLA in healthy donors (dated by TCRdb to about 2017). Regarding the complete study: In an earlier analysis of fewer than 750 of the donors, 276 Gb of sequence data and approximately 120 million unique TCR beta sequences from 180 million or so T cells were reported. Among the roughly 400 genotyped donors, about 83% belonged to the genetic ancestry cluster associated with self-reported Caucasian donors. To study patterns of TCR occurrence, a later analysis re-analyzed previously published TCR beta repertoires from 600 to 750 donors and added high-resolution HLA genotyping. In a later genetic analysis, genome-wide SNP genotypes for 398 of the 666 donors were used, and that subset was treated as a discovery cohort. The aim of the study was to test whether cataloging public T cell receptors could identify signatures of past pathogen exposure. Besides the first cohort of 666 subjects, a separate validation cohort made up of 90 to 150 different subjects was used. Both class I and class II loci were covered by HLA typing, at four-digit resolution. The number of donors typed differed by locus, with roughly 620-630 for A, B, C, DRB1 and DQB1, roughly 550 for DQA1, about 610 for DPA1, and approximately 470 for DPB1. All discovery cohort repertoires had been generated on a single sequencing platform. Across approximately 420 genotyped donors of the cohort, an average of about 240,000 unique TCR beta nucleotide sequences per donor were sequenced, and roughly 20% of those sequences were non-productive. The T cell repertoires of 666 subjects were profiled by immunosequencing and related to cytomegalovirus serostatus. Alongside the repertoire data, information on donor age, sex, ethnicity and CMV serostatus was compiled. An earlier analysis of 587 of the donors used high-throughput TCR beta sequencing to judge whether each TCR beta V gene segment behaved as functional or pseudogenic. An early release covering roughly 640 HLA-typed donors comprised 300 to 350 gigabases of sequencing data and tens of millions of unique TCR sequences. High-throughput TCR immunosequencing, statistical association of individual TCRs with disease status, and machine learning were combined to predict cytomegalovirus infection status. Roughly five DR-DQ haplotypes were treated as single units for association and clustering because of strong linkage in the cohort. In the later analysis, no new phenotypic data were used to find candidate immune exposures; instead, reliance was placed on TCR beta sequences and their occurrence across donors. General study outcomes and caveats: According to a later analysis, TCR association rates differed among HLA loci, with DRB1 alleles showing the most associated TCRs and HLA-C alleles showing the fewest. Most CMV-associated TCR beta chains appeared to be HLA-restricted in a later analysis, and the HLA associations seemed to be driven largely by CMV exposure. Correlated functional status among segregating V segments might reflect linkage disequilibrium, but an unknown experimental factor could not be ruled out. Strong co-occurrence of HLA alleles, especially DR and DQ, made assigning TCR associations to individual alleles difficult. Presence/absence analyses assumed roughly uniform sequencing depth across donors, an assumption that may not hold. Because HLA typing was unavailable for some donors at each locus, only the typed subset was used in association tests. Most TCR sequences were observed very rarely across donors, whereas some public TCRs were present in many individuals. The classifier was reported to diagnose cytomegalovirus status with high specificity and sensitivity in both the original and validation cohorts. Several of the top co-occurrence clusters appeared to be linked to parvovirus B19, influenza, CMV and Epstein-Barr virus, according to a later analysis. In a later analysis, HLA-associated TCR beta chains were found to be more clonally expanded and to have lower generation probabilities than equally common non-associated chains. In a later genetic analysis, a missense DCLRE1C variant was associated with V-gene and J-gene trimming of TCR beta chains, and the association was replicated in an independent cohort. A further reported finding was that TCR beta sequences accurately predicted the HLA-A and HLA-B alleles for most subjects in the first cohort. The cohort was sequenced for TCR beta chains only, and without alpha or paired-chain data the features that could be detected were limited. Some IMGT-functional V segments, including TRBV6-2 and TRBV6-3, could not be told apart with the 87-base-pair reads, so those segments were excluded. The study gave a list of 150 to 200 TCR beta chains associated with cytomegalovirus. It was suggested by the authors that the approach could potentially be generalized to other disease states and immunological phenotypes. According to a later genetic analysis, donors in an Asian-associated ancestry cluster had fewer N-insertions in productive TCRs than the approximately 650-donor mean. A few of the identified cytomegalovirus-associated TCR beta chains were confirmed in vitro to be specific for cytomegalovirus antigens. At a false discovery rate of 0.05, a later analysis linked under 20,000 TCR beta sequences to specific HLA alleles. A group of highly shared sequence variants was considered likely to be a technical artifact of the sequencing pipeline. For the cohort, immune exposure information was limited to CMV serostatus. In an earlier analysis of several hundred of the donors, most TCR beta V segments were observed in productive rearrangements about 87% or about 30% of the time, broadly matching IMGT annotations. Because counts were too low, roughly 16 rarely observed V segments, including chromosome 9 orphons, were left out of the earlier analysis of several hundred of the donors.

The cohort was made up of 500 to 850 healthy bone marrow donors. Cohort members were all nominally healthy when sampled, although unrecorded immune exposures were likely present. The donor was CMV seropositive and was included in the group of approximately 300 seropositive cohort members. A peripheral blood sample was collected from each donor, and TCR beta sequencing was performed on peripheral blood mononuclear cells. The Qiagen DNeasy Blood Extraction Kit was used to extract genomic DNA from the blood cell samples. On this clone itself: There is no known antigen for this receptor. The input lacks base qualities; no much larger clone sits a single base away.

The library was prepared using the immunoSEQ multiplex PCR assay. For the multiplex PCR, a mixture combining 60 forward primers for TCR Vbeta segments and 13 reverse primers for TCR Jbeta segments was used. The CDR3 region of rearranged TCR beta genes was amplified from genomic DNA with a multiplex PCR assay. On the Illumina HiSeq System, the amplified TCR beta libraries were sequenced as 87-base-pair reads. The authors processed their data as follows. In a later analysis, 77 million or so unique TCR beta chains were counted across the 690 or so repertoires, and roughly 11 million of these chains were shared by at least two donors. Raw reads were error-corrected and collapsed into unique sequences by a nearest-neighbor algorithm in which closely related sequences were merged to remove PCR and sequencing errors. V, D and J gene segments were assigned by aligning CDR3 sequences to IMGT reference sequences. Each retained sequence needed at least a six-nucleotide match to both a V gene segment and a J gene segment. Rearrangements were classified as productive when the CDR3 lacked stop codons and remained in frame with V and J, and all other rearrangements were classified as non-productive. CDR3 was defined by IMGT convention, running from the second conserved V-encoded cysteine to the conserved J-encoded phenylalanine. In an earlier analysis of around 600 of the donors, sequences lacking an unambiguous match to a single V gene segment were excluded. An earlier analysis of a few hundred of the donors called V segments functional above 56.7% productive rearrangements and segregating when the between-donor standard deviation exceeded 5%. To diagnose cytomegalovirus status from the catalog of TCR beta chain sequences, a statistical classification framework was built. V and J gene assignment, in a later analysis, came from comparing TCR nucleotide sequences with IMGT/GENE-DB human TR gene sequences. The TCRdist pipeline was used in a later analysis to assign CDR3 sequences and most-parsimonious VDJ recombination scenarios. A later analysis defined each TCR beta chain by its CDR3 amino acid sequence plus V-gene family, and excluded reads lacking a unique V-gene family. A later analysis removed over 500 highly shared, low-generation-probability nucleotide sequences to deal with suspected cross-contamination and a sequencing artifact. For each public chain, a later analysis derived a clonal expansion index from normalized ranks of inferred template counts within each repertoire. A later analysis computed generation probabilities with a VDJ recombination model fitted to out-of-frame rearrangements, and checked the results against IGoR. In a later analysis, TCR-TCR, TCR-HLA and TCR-CMV co-occurrence was scored with hypergeometric tests, and a repertoire-size bias correction was applied to TCR pairs. To estimate false discovery rates, a later analysis permuted the HLA or CMV assignments 20 times. In a later analysis, co-occurring TCRs were grouped using DBSCAN, and TCRdist sequence similarity was added for clustering within HLA-allele-positive subsets. For co-occurrence clustering, repertoires with fewer than 30,000 or more than 120,000 public chains were excluded, along with four or five repertoires with anomalous nucleotide sharing. As stored in TCRdb, this immuneACCESS dataset retains in-frame rearrangements with V and J assigned. A fraction of the clones does not appear; measured against another copy, unresolved V genes explain less than half of the discrepancy, and the remainder lacks a known reason. D and trimming come from the DNA, and the V and J calls and clone size come from that table. The sample records about 170,000 clones, approximately 84% of which are singletons. About 4.3% of the sample goes to the ten largest clones.

Via the germline V gene, CDR1 is SNHLY and CDR2 FYNNEI. From the cysteine through the phenylalanine, the CDR3 covers 15 amino acids. The only DNA kept is the CDR3, 45 bases in frame from the first base. The germline V and J ends show losses of 7 bases and 2 bases respectively, and no gene match explains 6 bases of the junction. The chain is assembled from TRBV2 and TRBJ2-1; 9 bases in the junction line up with TRBD2. Sample: PBMCs. This sequence was found in a woman aged 50 to 60 in good health and CMV-seropositive. The nucleotide sequence is given as TGTGCCAGCATGGGAGCGGGAGGTACCTACAATGAGCAGTTCTTC. Its translation is CASMGAGGTYNEQFF.